The 20 T cell receptor beta chains presented below share a single source sample, sequenced in a study of cytomegalovirus exposure and HLA in healthy donors. The PCR was carried out with 60 Vbeta primers and 13 Jbeta primers. Generated by immunoSEQ multiplex PCR, the TCRdb table keeps only in-frame clones and is missing some. The table has 100,000 to 150,000 clones, roughly 88% seen once; the top ten hold more than 1.5%. The sample comprised PBMCs. These receptors were taken from a boy between 10 and 17 years old in good health and CMV-seronegative.

This clone was counted between two and nine times. The rearrangement links TRBV4-3 to TRBJ2-3; TRBD1 might be the D (6 bases). V was trimmed by 0 bases and J by 4 bases, leaving 17 bases between them. The CDR3 loop spans 17 amino acids. Germline assignment: CDR1 LGHNA and CDR2 YSLEER. The CDR3 coding sequence is TGCGCCAGCAGCCAAGACCAAGGCCCAGGGGTACCAGATACGCAGTATTTT. Translated, it gives CASSQDQGPGVPDTQYF.

V gene TRBV6-5 combines with J gene TRBJ2-1; 7 bases are shared with TRBD2. The V gene end was trimmed by 2 bases and the J gene end by 5 bases; junction bases not matched to a gene: 6. The CDR3 is 15 residues long. The germline CDR1 and CDR2 sequences are MNHEY and SVGAGI. The CDR3 nucleotides are TGTGCCAGCAGTTACCTACCTAGCGGAAACAATGAGCAGTTCTTC. This encodes CASSYLPSGNNEQFF.

V usage is TRBV7-9 and J usage is TRBJ1-5; 9 nucleotides match TRBD1. CDR1 and CDR2 (germline): SEHNR, FQNEAQ (reference sequence). Trimming cost V 3 bases and J 4 bases; bases outside gene matches: 7. The CDR3 has 16 amino acids. CDR3 DNA sequence: TGTGCCAGCAGCTTTACAAGTGGGACAGGGAATCAGCCCCAGCATTTT. It codes for CASSFTSGTGNQPQHF.

This chain connects TRBV5-1 to TRBJ2-7, with a weak D call TRBD2 (5 bases). Germline V lookup: CDR1 SGHRS, CDR2 YFSETQ. V shed 0 bases and J shed 3 bases, with 16 bases lying between them. There are 16 residues in the CDR3. CDR3 sequence: CASSLARAELGYEQYF. Here the CDR3 DNA reads TGCGCCAGCAGCTTGGCGCGGGCGGAACTTGGCTACGAGCAGTACTTC.

V is TRBV6-5 and J is TRBJ1-5, with D tentatively TRBD1 (6 bases). The CDR3 is made up of 15 amino acids. Germline V gene data show CDR1 as MNHEY and CDR2 as SVGAGI. With 7 bases removed from V and 6 bases from J, the gap between germline ends came to 19 bases. The CDR3 sequence is CASNPRGAGGQPQHF. In DNA, the CDR3 is TGTGCCAGCAACCCCCGGGGGGCCGGTGGTCAGCCCCAGCATTTT.

This chain joins TRBV7-2 and TRBJ2-7; perhaps TRBD2 as D (6 bases). Per the germline V gene, CDR1 is SGHTA and CDR2 is FQGNSA. This CDR3 is 16 amino acids long. Trimming shortened V by 0 bases and J by 3 bases, and 15 bases separated the two germline ends. For the CDR3, the DNA is TGTGCCAGCAGCTTAGCGCGGGATTGGAAAGACTACGAGCAGTACTTC. Encoded protein: CASSLARDWKDYEQYF. Based on the CDR3 plus reference TRBV7-2 and TRBJ2-7, the full variable domain is GAGVSQSPSNKVTEKGKDVELRCDPISGHTALYWYRQSLGQGLEFLIYFQGNSAPDKSGLPSDRFSAERTGGSVSTLTIQRTQQEDSAVYLCASSLARDWKDYEQYFGPGTRLTVT.

This chain connects TRBV14 to TRBJ1-2, with D unresolved. The V gene lost 1 base and the J gene lost 7 bases, with 7 bases spanning the gap. The CDR3 runs 12 residues. From germline, CDR1 is SGHDN and CDR2 FVKESK. CDR3 DNA: TGTGCCAGCAGCCAAGGACATTTTGGCTACACCTTC. Protein sequence: CASSQGHFGYTF.

V and J are TRBV18 and TRBJ1-1; D might be TRBD1 (6 bases). The germline V gene encodes CDR1 KGHSH and CDR2 LQKENI. The CDR3 sequence is 12 residues long. V gave up 5 bases and J gave up 4 bases, with 8 bases separating them. CDR3 sequence: CASSTGITEAFF. The CDR3 DNA is TGTGCCAGCTCAACAGGGATCACTGAAGCTTTCTTT.

This clone showed up just a few times. The chain couples TRBV6-1 to TRBJ2-6; D is possibly TRBD1 (5 bases). V gave up 1 base and J gave up 3 bases, with 25 bases separating them. Germline V lookup: CDR1 MNHNS, CDR2 SASEGT. This CDR3 comprises 21 residues. CDR3 bases: TGTGCCAGCAGTGAAGGTGATGGGTGGGGCAGGGTGCTTTATGGGGCCAACGTCCTGACTTTC. This sequence encodes CASSEGDGWGRVLYGANVLTF.

The V gene is TRBV9, the J gene TRBJ1-2; 8 nucleotides line up with TRBD1. The CDR3 has 18 residues. J lost 1 base, V lost 0 bases, and 11 bases had no gene match. Germline V gives CDR1 SGDLS, CDR2 YYNGEE. In nucleotides, the CDR3 is TGTGCCAGCAGCGTAGGACAGGGGAGTCGTCCCTTTAACTATGGCTACACCTTC. Its translation: CASSVGQGSRPFNYGYTF.

The chain couples TRBV18 to TRBJ2-7; possible D gene TRBD1, 6 bases. The CDR3 loop spans 15 amino acids. Between the trimmed V and J ends, which lost 3 bases and 1 base, there was a span of 13 bases. Germline loops: CDR1 KGHSH, CDR2 LQKENI. Written as DNA, the CDR3 is TGTGCCAGCTCACCTCAACAGGGAATATCCTACGAGCAGTACTTC. Translated: CASSPQQGISYEQYF.

The chain recombines TRBV5-1 with TRBJ2-7, with D tentatively TRBD2 (6 bases). Trimming removed 4 bases from V and 3 bases from J, with 11 bases in between. Germline V CDR1 and CDR2: SGHRS, YFSETQ. This CDR3 contains 13 residues. Written as DNA, the CDR3 is TGCGCCAGCAGCCAGACTAGTTTCTACGAGCAGTACTTC. This sequence encodes CASSQTSFYEQYF.

This chain connects TRBV7-6 to TRBJ2-3; 9 bases are a match to TRBD2. There are 18 residues in the CDR3. V lost 5 bases, J lost 0 bases, and 12 bases stayed unmatched. Per germline, CDR1 SGHVS and CDR2 FNYEAQ. In DNA form, the CDR3 reads TGTGCCAGCAGCCATTTTAGCGGGAGTGGGACTAGCACAGATACGCAGTATTTT. As protein: CASSHFSGSGTSTDTQYF. Variable domain in full (rest from reference TRBV7-6 and TRBJ2-3): GAGVSQSPRYKVTKRGQDVALRCDPISGHVSLYWYRQALGQGPEFLTYFNYEAQQDKSGLPNDRFSAERPEGSISTLTIQRTEQRDSAMYRCASSHFSGSGTSTDTQYFGPGTRLTVL.

V usage is TRBV5-5 and J usage is TRBJ2-4; 8 bases match TRBD1. This CDR3 spans 13 amino acids. The germline CDR1 and CDR2 sequences are SGHKS and YYEKEE (reference sequence). The ends lost 6 bases at V and 12 bases at J; junction bases unmatched: 11. The CDR3 DNA sequence: TGTGCCAGCACCCCGGGGACAGGTTATAATCAGTACTTC. It encodes CASTPGTGYNQYF. The full variable domain, completed using reference TRBV5-5 and TRBJ2-4, is DAGVTQSPTHLIKTRGQQVTLRCSPISGHKSVSWYQQVLGQGPQFIFQYYEKEERGRGNFPDRFSARQFPNYSSELNVNALLLGDSALYLCASTPGTGYNQYFGAGTRLSVL.

J is TRBJ1-1 and V is TRBV27, with 7 bases fitting TRBD1. Trimming at V came to 10 bases and at J to 0 bases, leaving 8 bases not matched to a gene. The CDR3 runs 14 residues. Germline assignment: CDR1 MNHEY and CDR2 SMNVEV (reference sequence). CDR3 sequence (DNA): TGTGCCAACAGAACGGGACAGCTGAACACTGAAGCTTTCTTT. It specifies CANRTGQLNTEAFF.

This clone has a handful of counts. The chain links TRBV5-1 to TRBJ2-6, with a tentative D call TRBD2 (5 bases). The CDR3 length is 21 residues. The V end lost 1 base, the J end lost 2 bases, and 25 bases lay between the germline ends. The V gene's germline CDR1 is SGHRS and CDR2 YFSETQ. The CDR3 nucleotides read TGCGCCAGCAGCTTGTCCCCACTTTCCACTGGTGAGGGCGCTGGGGCCAACGTCCTGACTTTC. It codes for CASSLSPLSTGEGAGANVLTF.

A single count supports this clone. The rearrangement links TRBV4-3 to TRBJ2-4; D unresolved. The CDR3 has 14 amino acids. V shed 4 bases and J shed 7 bases, with 14 bases lying between them. The germline gives CDR1 LGHNA, CDR2 YSLEER. The CDR3: CASSPDLLRNIQYF. The CDR3, as DNA: TGCGCCAGCAGCCCAGACCTCTTGCGGAACATTCAGTACTTC.

The rearrangement joins TRBV6-5 to TRBJ2-1, with TRBD2 as a possible D gene (6 bases). Germline CDR1 reads MNHEY; CDR2 reads SVGAGI. The V end lost 6 bases, the J end lost 6 bases, and 15 bases lay between the germline ends. This CDR3 contains 14 residues. In DNA form, the CDR3 reads TGTGCCAGCAGCCCCCTGGTCGGGGGCAATGAGCAGTTCTTC. It encodes CASSPLVGGNEQFF.

The chain combines TRBV29-1 with TRBJ1-1; TRBD1 matches 7 bases. Germline lookup yields CDR1 SQVTM and CDR2 ANQGSEA. The CDR3 loop spans 12 amino acids. CDR3 amino acids: CTGTELNTEAFF. In DNA form, the CDR3 reads TGCACAGGGACAGAACTCAACACTGAAGCTTTCTTT.

V usage is TRBV6-5 and J usage is TRBJ2-3; D call uncertain. V was clipped by 6 bases and J by 4 bases, with 14 bases between them. The CDR3 is 14 amino acids. Per the germline V gene, CDR1 is MNHEY and CDR2 is SVGAGI. Here the CDR3 reads CASSVQRGADTQYF. Here the CDR3 DNA reads TGTGCCAGCAGCGTGCAAAGAGGAGCAGATACGCAGTATTTT.